The T cell receptor beta chain under discussion was sequenced for a study of T cell changes during pregnancy in multiple sclerosis. The data were produced by immunoSEQ multiplex PCR, yet TCRdb's version contains in-frame clones alone and is incomplete. The repertoire includes under 110,000 clones, about nine tenths of them detected once, and less than 2% sits in the top ten. Trimming removed 4 bases from V and 5 bases from J; junction bases left unmatched: 9. The CDR3 has 14 residues. CDR1 and CDR2 (germline): GTSNPN, SVGIG (reference sequence). The chain links TRBV30 to TRBJ2-3; TRBD2 matches at 7 bases. The sequence was collected from a female donor with multiple sclerosis, enrolled in a pregnancy study. The input for sequencing was peripheral blood, taken after pregnancy. CDR3 region: CAWNQRGSIDTQYF. Here the CDR3 DNA reads TGTGCCTGGAACCAGCGGGGTAGTATAGATACGCAGTATTTT.